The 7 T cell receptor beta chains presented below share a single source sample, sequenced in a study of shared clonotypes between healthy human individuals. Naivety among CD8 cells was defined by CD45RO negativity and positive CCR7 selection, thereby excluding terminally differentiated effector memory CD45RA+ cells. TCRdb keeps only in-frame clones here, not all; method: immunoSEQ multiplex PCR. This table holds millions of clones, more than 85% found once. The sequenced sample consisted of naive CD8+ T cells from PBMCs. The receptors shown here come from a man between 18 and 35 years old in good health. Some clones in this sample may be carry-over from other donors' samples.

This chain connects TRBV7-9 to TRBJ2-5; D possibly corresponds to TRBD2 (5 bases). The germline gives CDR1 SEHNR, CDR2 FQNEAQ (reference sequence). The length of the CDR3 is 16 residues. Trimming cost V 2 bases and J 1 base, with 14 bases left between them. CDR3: CASSLRSGASQETQYF. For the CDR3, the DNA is TGTGCCAGCAGCTTACGGAGCGGAGCGAGCCAAGAGACCCAGTACTTC. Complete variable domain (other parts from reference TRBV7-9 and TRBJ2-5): DTGVSQNPRHKITKRGQNVTFRCDPISEHNRLYWYRQTLGQGPEFLTYFQNEAQLEKSRLLSDRFSAERPKGSFSTLEIQRTEQGDSAMYLCASSLRSGASQETQYFGPGTRLLVL.

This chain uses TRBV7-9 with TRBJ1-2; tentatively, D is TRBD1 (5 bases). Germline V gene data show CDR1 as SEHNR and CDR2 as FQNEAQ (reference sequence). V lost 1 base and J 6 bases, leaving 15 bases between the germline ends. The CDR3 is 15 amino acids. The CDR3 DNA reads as TGTGCCAGCAGCTTAGTTAGGGGTGGAGGGCATGGCTACACCTTC. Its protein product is CASSLVRGGGHGYTF.

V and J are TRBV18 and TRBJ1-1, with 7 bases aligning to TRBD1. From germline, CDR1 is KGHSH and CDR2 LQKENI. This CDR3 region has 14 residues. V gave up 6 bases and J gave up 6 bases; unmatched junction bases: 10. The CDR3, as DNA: TGTGCCAGCTCGACCAGGGGGTCCCTGGCTGAAGCTTTCTTT. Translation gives CASSTRGSLAEAFF. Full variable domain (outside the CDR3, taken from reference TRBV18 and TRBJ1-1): NAGVMQNPRHLVRRRGQEARLRCSPMKGHSHVYWYRQLPEEGLKFMVYLQKENIIDESGMPKERFSAEFPKEGPSILRIQQVVRGDSAAYFCASSTRGSLAEAFFGQGTRLTVV.

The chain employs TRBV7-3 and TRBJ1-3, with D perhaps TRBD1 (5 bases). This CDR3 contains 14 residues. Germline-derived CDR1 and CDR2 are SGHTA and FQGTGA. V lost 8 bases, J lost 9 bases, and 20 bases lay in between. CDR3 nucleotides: TGTGCCAGCTCCTTTGGGGGGAGAGATGGCACCATATATTTT. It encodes CASSFGGRDGTIYF.

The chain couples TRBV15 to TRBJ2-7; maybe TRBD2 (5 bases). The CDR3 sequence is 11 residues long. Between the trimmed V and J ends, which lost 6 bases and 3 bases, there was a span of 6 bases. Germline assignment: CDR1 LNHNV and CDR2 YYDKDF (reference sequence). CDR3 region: CATRRGYEQYF. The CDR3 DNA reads TGTGCCACCAGACGGGGCTACGAGCAGTACTTC.

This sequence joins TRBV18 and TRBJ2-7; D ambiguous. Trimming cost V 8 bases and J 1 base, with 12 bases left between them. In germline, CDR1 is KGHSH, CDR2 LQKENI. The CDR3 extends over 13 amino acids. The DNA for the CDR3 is TGTGCCAGCACGAACGACGTTTCCTACGAGCAGTACTTC. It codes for CASTNDVSYEQYF.

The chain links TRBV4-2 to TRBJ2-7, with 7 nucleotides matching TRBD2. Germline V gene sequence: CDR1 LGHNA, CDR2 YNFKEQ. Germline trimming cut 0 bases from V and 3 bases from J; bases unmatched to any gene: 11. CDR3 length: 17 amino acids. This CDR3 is CASSQDWSLAEGYEQYF. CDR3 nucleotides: TGTGCCAGCAGCCAAGATTGGAGTCTAGCGGAAGGCTACGAGCAGTACTTC.